This TCR beta chain derives from a study of shared clonotypes between healthy human individuals. Study as a whole: Per donor, CD8 memory used one plate, CD8 naive used two, CD4 memory used three and CD4 naive used three.

Study results and caveats: The study generally estimated greater richness for naive than memory subsets.

The junction had 3 bases not matched to a gene; V was cut back by 5 bases and J by 3 bases. Germline CDR1 and CDR2: SQVTM and ANQGSEA. This CDR3 spans 12 amino acids. Naive-designated CD8 cells lacked CD45RO, were positively enriched for CCR7, and omitted terminally differentiated effector memory CD45RA+ cells. Every donor was a Caucasian adult from Nashville, Tennessee. Concerning this clone: Its antigen remains unidentified.

Generated by immunoSEQ multiplex PCR, the TCRdb table keeps only in-frame clones and is missing some. The repertoire holds more than 2 million clones, with 80% to 95% as singletons. This TCR was sampled from a young man in good health. Some clones in this sample may be carry-over from other donors' samples. The rearrangement joins TRBV29-1 to TRBJ2-7, with TRBD1 matching over 8 bases. The specimen was naive CD8+ T cells from PBMCs. CDR3 region: CSVSGGGYEQYF. In nucleotides, the CDR3 is TGCAGCGTTTCAGGGGGCGGCTACGAGCAGTACTTC.